This T cell receptor (beta chain) was obtained from a study of PD-L1 blockade in urothelial cancer. Study as a whole: Males with urothelial cancer arising in the bladder constituted about 85% of the roughly 30 patients.

The table came from immunoSEQ multiplex PCR; TCRdb's copy has only in-frame clones and leaves some out. The data show roughly 43,000 clones, around 82% seen once. Time point of the sample: pretreatment peripheral blood. Each patient supplied 1 to 8 pretreatment and on-treatment samples. The trim removed 7 bases at V and 4 bases at J, leaving 6 bases unmatched. Germline CDR1 SGHRS, CDR2 YFSETQ. The length of the CDR3 is 13 residues. A few counts support this clone. This sequence was found in a man between 60 and 75 years old with urothelial cancer. The gene calls are TRBV5-1 and TRBJ2-7, with 9 bases identical to TRBD1. Sequenced here: PBMCs, sampled around atezolizumab (anti-PD-L1) treatment. CDR3 amino acids: CASARDREYEQYF. The CDR3 DNA is TGCGCCAGCGCCCGGGACAGGGAGTACGAGCAGTACTTC. The full variable domain, in which reference TRBV5-1 and TRBJ2-7 provide the parts outside the CDR3, is KAGVTQTPRYLIKTRGQQVTLSCSPISGHRSVSWYQQTPGQGLQFLFEYFSETQRNKGNFPGRFSGRQFSNSRSEMNVSTLELGDSALYLCASARDREYEQYFGPGTRLTVT.